The 27 T cell receptor beta chains below were found in one sample sequenced in a study of human T cells and chemical hapten exposure. Time point reported: patch test 1, 2 weeks after DPC sensitization. Treatment defined: therapeutic diphenylcyclopropenone sensitization with weekly scalp DPC. TCRdb reprocessed the RACE reads with MiXCR, giving one entry per CDR3 protein. This sample has fewer than 400,000 distinct CDR3 sequences, with approximately 6.3% found just once. The sequencing used whole blood, collected in connection with sensitization to the hapten diphenylcyclopropenone (DPC). Source of these receptors: a woman under 30 with alopecia areata. Some clones in this sample may be carry-over from other donors' samples.

This clonotype came up a few times. The rearrangement links TRBV20-1 to TRBJ2-3; maybe TRBD1 (5 bases). Per the germline V gene, CDR1 is DFQATT and CDR2 is SNEGSKA (reference sequence). The CDR3 spans 14 residues. Between the trimmed V and J ends, which lost 3 bases and 5 bases, there was a span of 15 bases. CDR3: CSARRQTQRDTQYF. The CDR3 nucleotides are TGCAGTGCTAGGAGACAGACCCAGAGAGATACGCAGTATTTT.

CDR3 residues: CASRESDRGPYGYTF. The CDR3 DNA sequence: TGTGCCAGCAGGGAATCGGACAGGGGTCCCTATGGCTACACCTTC. This sequence joins TRBV5-4 and TRBJ1-2; 9 nucleotides line up with TRBD1. Trimming cost V 5 bases and J 4 bases; bases outside gene matches: 9. The CDR3 totals 15 residues. Germline V gene sequence: CDR1 SGHNT, CDR2 YYREEE (reference sequence).

The gene calls are TRBV7-8 and TRBJ1-5; D remains ambiguous. The ends were cut back, 1 base at V and 0 bases at J, with 7 bases in the middle. Per the germline V gene, CDR1 is SGHVS and CDR2 is FQNEAQ. This CDR3 region has 15 residues. CDR3 region: CASSLGERSNQPQHF. CDR3 DNA: TGTGCCAGCAGCTTAGGGGAGCGTAGCAATCAGCCCCAGCATTTT.

V gene TRBV20-1 combines with J gene TRBJ2-7; D call uncertain. The CDR3 length is 13 residues. Between the trimmed V and J ends, which lost 5 bases and 4 bases, there was a span of 15 bases. Germline V CDR1 and CDR2: DFQATT, SNEGSKA (reference sequence). Written as DNA, the CDR3 is TGCAGTGCTGCTGTCTCCGGGTCGTACGAGCAGTACTTC. Protein product: CSAAVSGSYEQYF.

On this clonotype itself: A much more abundant neighbour one base away suggests this may be a read error. The CDR3 bases are TGTGCCAGCCTCGGGCCGATTGAGTACGAGCATTACTTC. Protein: CASLGPIEYEHYF. The V call is TRBV6-5, the J call TRBJ2-7; D unresolved. CDR1 and CDR2 (germline): MNHEY, SVGAGI. The CDR3 spans 13 residues.

The V and J genes are TRBV4-3 and TRBJ2-5; D might be TRBD2 (7 bases). The ends were cut back, 1 base at V and 4 bases at J, with 10 bases in the middle. From germline, CDR1 is LGHNA and CDR2 YSLEER. The CDR3 spans 14 residues. CDR3 protein: CASSQAGGPETQYF. The CDR3 DNA is TGCGCCAGCAGCCAAGCGGGGGGCCCAGAGACCCAGTACTTC.

The CDR3 sequence is CASGLDSGGAYTDTQYF. The CDR3 DNA follows: TGTGCTAGTGGTTTGGATAGCGGGGGGGCCTACACAGATACGCAGTATTTT. The genes are TRBV12-5 and TRBJ2-3, with TRBD2 matching 11 bases. This CDR3 comprises 17 residues. V shed 1 base, J shed 2 bases, and the junction held 5 bases outside the gene matches. Germline V CDR1 and CDR2: LGHNT, FRNRAP.

This chain connects TRBV15 to TRBJ1-5; tentatively, D is TRBD1 (5 bases). This CDR3 has 16 amino acids. V lost 1 base and J 1 base, leaving 11 bases between the germline ends. Germline V gene lookup returns CDR1 LNHNV and CDR2 YYDKDF (reference sequence). The CDR3 loop is CATSRVEGASNQPQHF. CDR3 DNA: TGTGCCACCAGCAGAGTGGAAGGGGCGAGCAATCAGCCCCAGCATTTT.

This clonotype was recorded at least ten times. V is TRBV10-3 and J is TRBJ2-3, with TRBD1 matching 7 bases. The CDR3 is 13 residues long. V lost 3 bases, J lost 4 bases, and 1 base stayed unmatched. From germline, CDR1 is ENHRY and CDR2 SYGVKD. CDR3 coding DNA: TGTGCCATCAGTGATGGACAGGCAGATACGCAGTATTTT. It translates to CAISDGQADTQYF.

To note about this clonotype: Being one base from a much bigger clone, this may be a read error. V usage is TRBV29-1 and J usage is TRBJ2-7; D remains ambiguous. The CDR3 extends over 13 amino acids. In germline, CDR1 is SQVTM, CDR2 ANQGSEA. The CDR3 loop reads CSALSIVSYERYF. The CDR3 nucleotides read TGCAGCGCCCTTAGTATTGTCTCCTACGAGCGGTACTTC.

The table lists this clonotype with many counts. V is TRBV2 and J is TRBJ2-5; TRBD1 aligns across 7 bases. CDR3 size: 11 residues. Germline CDR1 SNHLY, CDR2 FYNNEI. The CDR3 DNA sequence: TGTGCGGCAGGGGGCCAAGAGACCCAGTACTTC. Translating gives CAAGGQETQYF.

In this sample, this clonotype turned up once. A much more abundant neighbour one base away suggests this may be a read error. The chain combines TRBV29-1 with TRBJ1-5; 8 bases align to TRBD1. CDR1 is SQVTM and CDR2 is ANQGSEA in the germline V gene. This CDR3 has 15 residues. CDR3: CSVTHSDRANQPHHF. CDR3 DNA sequence: TGCAGCGTTACTCATTCGGACAGGGCGAATCAGCCCCATCATTTT.

This clonotype came up many times. The chain carries TRBV27 and TRBJ1-3, with D maybe TRBD1 (6 bases). Germline CDR1 is MNHEY and CDR2 is SMNVEV (reference sequence). The CDR3 extends over 16 amino acids. Trimming shortened V by 2 bases and J by 3 bases, and 14 bases separated the two germline ends. CDR3 region: CASSLGGSRGGNTIYF. CDR3 nucleotide sequence: TGTGCCAGCAGTTTAGGTGGTAGCAGGGGTGGAAACACCATATATTTT.

This clonotype came up many times. The V and J genes are TRBV28 and TRBJ2-7, with D perhaps matching TRBD2 (6 bases). In germline, CDR1 is MDHEN, CDR2 SYDVKM. This CDR3 region has 14 residues. V dropped 5 bases and J dropped 2 bases, with 13 bases sitting between them. DNA for the CDR3: TGTGCCAGCAGTGGAAGTAGCGGAACCTACGAGCAGTACTTC. Its protein product is CASSGSSGTYEQYF.

This clonotype was seen a handful of times. This chain uses TRBV4-3 with TRBJ2-5; D possibly corresponds to TRBD1 (6 bases). Trimming removed 0 bases from V and 9 bases from J, with 17 bases in between. The length of the CDR3 is 15 residues. The V gene's germline CDR1 is LGHNA and CDR2 YSLEER. The CDR3 loop is CASSQDLATGRAQYF. CDR3 sequence (DNA): TGCGCCAGCAGCCAAGATCTGGCGACAGGAAGAGCCCAGTACTTC.

The CDR3 nucleotides are TGTGCCAGCAGCCCCTGGACAGGAGGCAACTATGGCTACACCTTC. Translation gives CASSPWTGGNYGYTF. The chain employs TRBV7-8 and TRBJ1-2; 7 bases match TRBD1. V lost 5 bases, J lost 2 bases, and 8 bases stayed unmatched. The CDR3 covers 15 residues. Germline V CDR1 and CDR2: SGHVS, FQNEAQ.

This clonotype was seen repeatedly, ten times or more. The CDR3 sequence: CASSRGLDTQYF. The CDR3 DNA sequence: TGTGCCAGCAGCAGGGGGCTGGATACGCAGTATTTT. The chain combines TRBV2 with TRBJ2-3; TRBD1 aligns across 8 bases. Germline loops: CDR1 SNHLY, CDR2 FYNNEI. This CDR3 has 12 residues. V was clipped by 6 bases and J by 6 bases; unmatched bases: 2. The complete variable domain, with remaining parts taken from reference TRBV2 and TRBJ2-3, reads EPEVTQTPSHQVTQMGQEVILRCVPISNHLYFYWYRQILGQKVEFLVSFYNNEISEKSEIFDDQFSVERPDGSNFTLKIRSTKLEDSAMYFCASSRGLDTQYFGPGTRLTVL.

In its sample, this clonotype was seen many times. The genes are TRBV6-6 and TRBJ2-7; no clear D. Trimming took 0 bases from V and 9 from J, leaving 15 bases between them. Germline V gene lookup returns CDR1 MNHNY and CDR2 SVGAGI (reference sequence). This CDR3 region has 14 residues. For the CDR3, the DNA is TGTGCCAGCAGTTACTCGTCGGCCGGGTTAGGGCAGTACTTC. Protein sequence: CASSYSSAGLGQYF.

This clonotype was detected only a few times. This chain links TRBV4-1 with TRBJ1-4, with D perhaps TRBD1 (5 bases). The V end lost 4 bases, the J end lost 8 bases, and 17 bases lay between the germline ends. This CDR3 has 15 residues. Germline values: CDR1 MGHRA, CDR2 YSYEKL. CDR3 sequence: CASSRQDSGGEKLFF. The CDR3 coding sequence is TGCGCCAGCAGCCGCCAAGATAGCGGGGGAGAAAAACTGTTTTTT.

V is TRBV10-3 and J is TRBJ1-3; no clear D gene. CDR1 and CDR2 (germline): ENHRY, SYGVKD. V lost 7 bases, J lost 0 bases, and 13 bases lay in between. This CDR3 is 15 amino acids long. The CDR3 coding sequence is TGTGCCATCACCTTGTCTGACATCTCTGGAAACACCATATATTTT. Translated, it gives CAITLSDISGNTIYF.

This clonotype was observed a handful of times. This chain joins TRBV6-2 or TRBV6-3 and TRBJ2-1; D unclear. Trimming shortened V by 5 bases and J by 0 bases, and 14 bases separated the two germline ends. Looked up from germline, CDR1 is MNHEY and CDR2 is SVGEGT. The CDR3 contains 16 residues. The CDR3 is CASSDRTARSYNEQFF. In nucleotides, the CDR3 is TGTGCCAGCAGTGATAGGACGGCGCGCTCCTACAATGAGCAGTTCTTC.

This clonotype was counted many times. V and J are TRBV4-1 and TRBJ2-6; the match to TRBD2 covers 10 bases. The ends lost 0 bases at V and 0 bases at J; junction bases unmatched: 5. Germline loops: CDR1 MGHRA, CDR2 YSYEKL. There are 19 residues in the CDR3. Written as DNA, the CDR3 is TGCGCCAGCAGCCAAGAAGGGACTAGCGCATACTCTGGGGCCAACGTCCTGACTTTC. Protein sequence: CASSQEGTSAYSGANVLTF.

This clonotype came up a few times. The J gene is TRBJ2-6, the V gene TRBV19; no clear D. Germline V gene lookup returns CDR1 LNHDA and CDR2 SQIVND (reference sequence). The CDR3 contains 17 residues. The germline V and J ends were trimmed by 6 bases and 0 bases, with 15 bases remaining between them. CDR3 sequence reads: CASSFQALRSGANVLTF. Here the CDR3 DNA reads TGTGCCAGTAGCTTTCAGGCCCTACGCTCTGGGGCCAACGTCCTGACTTTC.

Ten or more counts support this clonotype. This sequence joins TRBV11-2 and TRBJ2-3; 14 positions match TRBD2. The J segment lost 7 bases and the V segment lost 4 bases, leaving 16 bases of the junction unmatched. Germline V gene data show CDR1 as SGHAT and CDR2 as FQNNGV. The CDR3 runs 19 residues. This CDR3 is CASSSTSAGTSGGVNTQYF. The CDR3 DNA follows: TGTGCCAGCAGCTCTACGTCTGCGGGGACTAGCGGGGGTGTGAATACGCAGTATTTT.

This clonotype has only a few counts. The V call is TRBV5-1, the J call TRBJ2-7; tentative D call: TRBD1 (5 bases). The V end was cut by 6 bases, the J end by 3 bases, with 13 bases between. The CDR3 runs 13 residues. Germline values: CDR1 SGHRS, CDR2 YFSETQ. The CDR3: CASTPDTNYEQYF. The CDR3 DNA sequence: TGCGCCAGCACTCCGGACACCAACTACGAGCAGTACTTC.

The V and J genes are TRBV7-9 and TRBJ1-5, with D perhaps TRBD1 (5 bases). This CDR3 has 13 amino acids. The germline V gene has CDR1 SEHNR and CDR2 FQNEAQ (reference sequence). The germline V and J ends were trimmed by 4 bases and 6 bases, with 10 bases remaining between them. For the CDR3, the DNA is TGTGCCAGCAGCTGGAGTAGGGGTCAGCCCCAGCATTTT. It codes for CASSWSRGQPQHF.

This clonotype has ten or more counts. The chain uses TRBV7-9 and TRBJ1-2, with no clear D. There are 12 residues in the CDR3. Per the germline V gene, CDR1 is SEHNR and CDR2 is FQNEAQ (reference sequence). Trimming cost V 0 bases and J 8 bases, with 7 bases left between them. The CDR3 sequence: CASSLALDGYTF. As DNA, the CDR3 is TGTGCCAGCAGCTTAGCGCTTGACGGCTACACCTTC.